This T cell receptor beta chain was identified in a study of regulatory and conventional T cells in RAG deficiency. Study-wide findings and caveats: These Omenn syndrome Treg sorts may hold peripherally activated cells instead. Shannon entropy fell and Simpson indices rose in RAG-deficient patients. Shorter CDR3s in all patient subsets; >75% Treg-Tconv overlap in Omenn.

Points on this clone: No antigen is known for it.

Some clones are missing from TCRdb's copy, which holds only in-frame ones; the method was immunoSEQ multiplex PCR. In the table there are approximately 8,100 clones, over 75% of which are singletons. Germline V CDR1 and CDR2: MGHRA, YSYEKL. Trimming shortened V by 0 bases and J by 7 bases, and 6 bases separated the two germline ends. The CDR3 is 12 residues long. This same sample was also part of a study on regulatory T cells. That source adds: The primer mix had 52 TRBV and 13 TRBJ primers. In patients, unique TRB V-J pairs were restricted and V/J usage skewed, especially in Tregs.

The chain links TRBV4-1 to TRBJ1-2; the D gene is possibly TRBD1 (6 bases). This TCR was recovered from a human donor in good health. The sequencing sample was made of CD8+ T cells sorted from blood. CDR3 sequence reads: CASSQDRGGYTF. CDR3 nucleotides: TGCGCCAGCAGCCAAGACAGGGGTGGCTACACCTTC.